Each of the 17 T cell receptor beta chains below was sequenced from the same sample in a study of T-cell memory formation after mild COVID-19. A single record per CDR3 protein comes from TCRdb applying MiXCR to the 5' RACE reads. Among approximately 480,000 distinct CDR3 sequences listed, 15% to 20% were seen once. The sequencing input was PBMCs or a T cell subset sorted from them (not recorded which). These receptors originate from an adult woman who had mild COVID-19 (a few samples of this study predate the infection). Cell type and time point are not known.

The chain carries TRBV30 and TRBJ2-7; 7 positions agree with TRBD2. The CDR3 has 14 amino acids. Per the germline V gene, CDR1 is GTSNPN and CDR2 is SVGIG (reference sequence). The V segment lost 2 bases and the J segment 6 bases; nucleotides outside the gene matches: 10. CDR3 nucleotides: TGTGCCTGGAGTACGGGAGGAGGAGTTCGCGAGCAGTACTTC. It encodes CAWSTGGGVREQYF.

The sample holds a few counts of this clonotype. The V and J genes are TRBV6-5 and TRBJ2-7; the D gene is possibly TRBD1 (5 bases). CDR1 is MNHEY and CDR2 is SVGAGI in the germline V gene. With 5 bases removed from V and 6 bases from J, the gap between germline ends came to 20 bases. CDR3 length equals 15 residues. CDR3 sequence reads: CASSTAQGASVEQYF. CDR3 sequence (DNA): TGTGCCAGCAGTACAGCGCAGGGCGCATCTGTCGAGCAGTACTTC.

The chain recombines TRBV9 with TRBJ1-1; a weak D match, TRBD1 (5 bases). The ends were cut back, 0 bases at V and 10 bases at J, with 16 bases in the middle. The germline CDR1 and CDR2 sequences are SGDLS and YYNGEE. The length of the CDR3 is 14 residues. The CDR3 protein is CASSVGQGIAGAFF. DNA for the CDR3: TGTGCCAGCAGCGTAGGTCAGGGAATTGCTGGAGCTTTCTTT.

In this sample, this clonotype turned up a few times. The chain links TRBV12-3 or TRBV12-4 to TRBJ2-2, with a weak D call TRBD2 (5 bases). The CDR3 length is 12 residues. Trimming stripped 7 bases from V and 8 bases from J, with 11 bases between. The CDR3 region has the DNA TGTGCCAGCACTCTCTCGGGGGGGGAGCTGTTTTTT. Residues: CASTLSGGELFF.

This clonotype appeared a few times. This chain uses TRBV7-9 with TRBJ1-5; no clear D. The V gene's germline CDR1 is SEHNR and CDR2 FQNEAQ (reference sequence). Trimming took 5 bases from V and 4 from J, leaving 9 bases between them. This CDR3 has 13 residues. This CDR3 reads CASSQDGNQPQHF. The DNA of the CDR3 is TGTGCCAGCAGCCAAGACGGTAATCAGCCCCAGCATTTT.

This clonotype was counted only a few times. The chain is built from TRBV4-1 and TRBJ2-4; 7 positions match TRBD1. Trimming took 3 bases from V and 3 from J; bases not matched to a gene: 8. CDR3 length: 16 amino acids. Germline V gene lookup returns CDR1 MGHRA and CDR2 YSYEKL. The CDR3 sequence is CASSHPIRQGKNIQYF. For the CDR3, the DNA is TGCGCCAGCAGCCACCCGATACGACAGGGCAAAAACATTCAGTACTTC.

Points on this clonotype: At one of its ends the junction is not consistent with the germline gene, which may arise from a read error. The chain has TRBV10-3 and TRBJ2-3; D is perhaps TRBD1 (7 bases). CDR1 and CDR2 from the germline V gene are ENHRY and SYGVKD. The CDR3 loop spans 14 amino acids. CDR3 region: CAISATGRPDKQYF. The CDR3 DNA is TGTGCCATCAGTGCGACAGGGAGGCCAGATAAGCAGTATTTT.

The table lists this clonotype with a few counts. V and J are TRBV20-1 and TRBJ1-2; possibly TRBD1 for D (5 bases). The CDR3 sequence is 14 residues long. Trimming shortened V by 3 bases and J by 8 bases, and 19 bases separated the two germline ends. Looked up from germline, CDR1 is DFQATT and CDR2 is SNEGSKA (reference sequence). The CDR3 reads CSARRRDSRRGYTF. CDR3 coding DNA: TGCAGTGCTAGGCGGAGAGACAGCCGCCGGGGCTACACCTTC.

Turning to this clonotype: This may come from a read error, since a much larger clone is one base off. V is TRBV7-3 and J is TRBJ1-1; 7 nucleotides line up with TRBD1. The J segment lost 7 bases and the V segment lost 5 bases, leaving 7 bases of the junction unmatched. The CDR3 has 13 amino acids. Germline CDR1 reads SGHTA; CDR2 reads FQGTGA. CDR3 amino acids: CASSHGQVHEAFF. The CDR3 DNA reads TGTGCCAGCAGCCACGGACAGGTTCATGAAGCTTTCTTT.

This clonotype appeared a few times. V usage is TRBV7-9 and J usage is TRBJ2-5; D possibly corresponds to TRBD1 (6 bases). CDR1 SEHNR and CDR2 FQNEAQ come from the germline V gene (reference sequence). V was cut by 5 bases and J by 2 bases, with 12 bases left in between. The CDR3 spans 14 residues. For the CDR3, the DNA is TGTGCCAGCAGCCGTACAGGGAATCAAGAGACCCAGTACTTC. It codes for CASSRTGNQETQYF. The entire variable domain, with the rest obtained from reference TRBV7-9 and TRBJ2-5, is as follows: DTGVSQNPRHKITKRGQNVTFRCDPISEHNRLYWYRQTLGQGPEFLTYFQNEAQLEKSRLLSDRFSAERPKGSFSTLEIQRTEQGDSAMYLCASSRTGNQETQYFGPGTRLLVL.

The V and J genes are TRBV6-5 and TRBJ1-1, with D maybe TRBD1 (5 bases). Germline CDR1 reads MNHEY; CDR2 reads SVGAGI. V lost 6 bases and J lost 5, with 19 bases in between. The CDR3 spans 15 residues. CDR3 sequence (DNA): TGTGCCAGCAGATTTAGGGGCCGAGGGGTAACTGAAGCTTTCTTT. It encodes CASRFRGRGVTEAFF.

V gene TRBV29-1 combines with J gene TRBJ1-1; TRBD1 is a possible D gene (6 bases). CDR3 length equals 13 residues. Germline V CDR1 and CDR2: SQVTM, ANQGSEA. Trimming left V 5 bases short and J 6 bases short, with 16 bases between. CDR3 bases: TGCAGCGTTCCATACGACAGGAATCCTGAAGCTTTCTTT. Translated: CSVPYDRNPEAFF.

In this sample, this clonotype turned up a few times. The V call is TRBV12-3 or TRBV12-4, the J call TRBJ1-2; possible D gene TRBD1, 5 bases. The CDR3 is 17 amino acids. V gave up 4 bases and J gave up 5 bases, with 23 bases separating them. The CDR3 coding sequence is TGTGCCAGCAGTTCTGGTGGGTTGTGGGTACAGGATTATGGCTACACCTTC. Amino acids: CASSSGGLWVQDYGYTF.

In its sample, this clonotype was seen a few times. The J gene is TRBJ2-1, the V gene TRBV18; 7 bases fit TRBD1. The V segment lost 2 bases and the J segment 7 bases; nucleotides outside the gene matches: 5. This CDR3 comprises 14 residues. The germline CDR1 and CDR2 sequences are KGHSH and LQKENI. CDR3 in amino acids: CASSPSQGSNEQFF. Written as DNA, the CDR3 is TGTGCCAGCTCACCATCACAGGGGTCTAATGAGCAGTTCTTC.

This clonotype was detected a few times. J is TRBJ1-1 and V is TRBV5-1; weak D call: TRBD1 (5 bases). Trimming left V 4 bases short and J 5 bases short, with 9 bases between. Germline V lookup: CDR1 SGHRS, CDR2 YFSETQ. The CDR3 runs to 12 residues. CDR3 nucleotides: TGCGCCAGCAGCCAGCCAGGGACTGAAGCTTTCTTT. It translates to CASSQPGTEAFF.

This chain uses TRBV10-2 with TRBJ2-1, with D hard to call. Germline CDR1 and CDR2: WSHSY and SAAADI. There are 14 residues in the CDR3. Trimming left V 2 bases short and J 3 bases short, with 8 bases between. The CDR3 reads CASSERRNYNEQFF. The CDR3 region has the DNA TGCGCCAGCAGTGAGCGACGGAACTACAATGAGCAGTTCTTC.

This clonotype was seen ten or more times. This sequence joins TRBV9 and TRBJ2-5; the D gene is possibly TRBD2 (5 bases). The CDR3 covers 15 residues. Germline values: CDR1 SGDLS, CDR2 YYNGEE. Trimming shortened V by 0 bases and J by 4 bases, and 13 bases separated the two germline ends. The CDR3 nucleotides are TGTGCCAGCAGCGTAGCTCCGGGGAGCATAGAGACCCAGTACTTC. It translates to CASSVAPGSIETQYF.